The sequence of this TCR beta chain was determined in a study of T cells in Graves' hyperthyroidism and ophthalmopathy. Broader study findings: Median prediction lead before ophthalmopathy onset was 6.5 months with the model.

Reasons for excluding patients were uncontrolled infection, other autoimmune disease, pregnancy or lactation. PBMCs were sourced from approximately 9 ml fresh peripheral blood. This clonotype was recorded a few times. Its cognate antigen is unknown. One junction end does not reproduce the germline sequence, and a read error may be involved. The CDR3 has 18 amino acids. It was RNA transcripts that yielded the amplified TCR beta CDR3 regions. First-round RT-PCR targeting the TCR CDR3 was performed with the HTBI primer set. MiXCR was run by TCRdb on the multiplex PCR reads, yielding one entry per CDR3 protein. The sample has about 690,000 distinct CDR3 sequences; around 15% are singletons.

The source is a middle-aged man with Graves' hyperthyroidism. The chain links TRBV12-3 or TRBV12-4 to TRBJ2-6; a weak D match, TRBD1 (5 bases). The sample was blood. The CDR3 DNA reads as TGTGCCAGCAGTTTATTTTGGCAGGGTCGCTCTGAGGCCAACGTCCTGACTTTC. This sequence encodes CASSLFWQGRSEANVLTF.